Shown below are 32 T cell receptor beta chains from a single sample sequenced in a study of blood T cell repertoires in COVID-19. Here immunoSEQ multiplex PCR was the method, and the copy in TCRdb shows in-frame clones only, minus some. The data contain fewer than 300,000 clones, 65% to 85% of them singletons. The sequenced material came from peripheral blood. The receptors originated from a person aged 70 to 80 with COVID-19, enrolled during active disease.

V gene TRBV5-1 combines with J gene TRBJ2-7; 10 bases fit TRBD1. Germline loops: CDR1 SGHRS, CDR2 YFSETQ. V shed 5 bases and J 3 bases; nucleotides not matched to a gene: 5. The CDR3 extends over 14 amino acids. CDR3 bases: TGCGCCAGCAGTCCGACAGGGGGCATCTACGAGCAGTACTTC. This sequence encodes CASSPTGGIYEQYF.

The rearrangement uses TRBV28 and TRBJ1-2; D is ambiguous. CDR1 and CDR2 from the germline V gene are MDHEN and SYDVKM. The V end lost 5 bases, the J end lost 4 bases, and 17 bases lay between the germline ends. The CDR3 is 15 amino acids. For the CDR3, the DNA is TGTGCCAGCAGTCCACCGTCCGGGGTCCCCTATGGCTACACCTTC. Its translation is CASSPPSGVPYGYTF.

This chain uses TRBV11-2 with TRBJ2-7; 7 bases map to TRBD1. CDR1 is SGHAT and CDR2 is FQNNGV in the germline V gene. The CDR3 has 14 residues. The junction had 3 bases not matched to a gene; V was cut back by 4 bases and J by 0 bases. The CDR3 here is CASSSWDSSYEQYF. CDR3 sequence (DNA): TGTGCCAGCAGCTCCTGGGACAGCTCCTACGAGCAGTACTTC.

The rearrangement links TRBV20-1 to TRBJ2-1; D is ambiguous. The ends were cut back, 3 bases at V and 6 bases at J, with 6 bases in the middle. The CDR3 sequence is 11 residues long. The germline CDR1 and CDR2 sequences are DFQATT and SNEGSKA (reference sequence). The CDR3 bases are TGCAGTGCTAGTCAGGCCAATGAGCAGTTCTTC. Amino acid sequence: CSASQANEQFF.

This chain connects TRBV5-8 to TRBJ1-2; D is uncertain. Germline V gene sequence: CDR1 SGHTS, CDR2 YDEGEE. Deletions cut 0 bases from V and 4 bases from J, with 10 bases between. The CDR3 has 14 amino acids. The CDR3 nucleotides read TGTGCCAGCAGCTTGGACAGAGTGTCCTATGGCTACACCTTC. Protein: CASSLDRVSYGYTF.

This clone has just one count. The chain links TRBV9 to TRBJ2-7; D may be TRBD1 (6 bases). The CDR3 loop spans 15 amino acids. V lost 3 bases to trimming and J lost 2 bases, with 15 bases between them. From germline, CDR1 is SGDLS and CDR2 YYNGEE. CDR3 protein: CASSEGTMWPYEQYF. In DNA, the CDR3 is TGTGCCAGCAGCGAGGGGACAATGTGGCCCTACGAGCAGTACTTC. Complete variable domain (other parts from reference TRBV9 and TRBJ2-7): DSGVTQTPKHLITATGQRVTLRCSPRSGDLSVYWYQQSLDQGLQFLIQYYNGEERAKGNILERFSAQQFPDLHSELNLSSLELGDSALYFCASSEGTMWPYEQYFGPGTRLTVT.

The DNA for the CDR3 is TGTGCCAGCGCTACAGGGCTAGGTGAAAAACTGTTTTTT. It yields the protein CASATGLGEKLFF. V and J are TRBV18 and TRBJ1-4; D may be TRBD1 (6 bases). The germline V and J ends were trimmed by 8 bases and 7 bases, with 14 bases remaining between them. This CDR3 comprises 13 residues. In germline, CDR1 is KGHSH, CDR2 LQKENI.

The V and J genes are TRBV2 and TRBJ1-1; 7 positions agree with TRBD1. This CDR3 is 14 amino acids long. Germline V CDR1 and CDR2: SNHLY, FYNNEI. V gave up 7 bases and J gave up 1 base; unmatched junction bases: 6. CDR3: CASTAGQKNTEAFF. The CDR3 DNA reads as TGTGCCAGCACCGCGGGACAGAAGAACACTGAAGCTTTCTTT. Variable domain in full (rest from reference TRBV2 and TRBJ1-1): EPEVTQTPSHQVTQMGQEVILRCVPISNHLYFYWYRQILGQKVEFLVSFYNNEISEKSEIFDDQFSVERPDGSNFTLKIRSTKLEDSAMYFCASTAGQKNTEAFFGQGTRLTVV.

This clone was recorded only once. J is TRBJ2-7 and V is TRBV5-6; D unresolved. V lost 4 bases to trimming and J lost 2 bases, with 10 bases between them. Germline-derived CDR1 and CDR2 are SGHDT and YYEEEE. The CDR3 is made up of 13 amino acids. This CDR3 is CASSGDTAYEQYF. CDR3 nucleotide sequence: TGTGCCAGCAGCGGTGACACCGCCTACGAGCAGTACTTC.

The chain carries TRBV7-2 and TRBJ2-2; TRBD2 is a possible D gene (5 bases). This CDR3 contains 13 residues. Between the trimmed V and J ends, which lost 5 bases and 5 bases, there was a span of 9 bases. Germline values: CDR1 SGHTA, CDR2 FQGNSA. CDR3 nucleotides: TGTGCCAGCAGCCTAACTAGGACCGGGGAGCTGTTTTTT. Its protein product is CASSLTRTGELFF.

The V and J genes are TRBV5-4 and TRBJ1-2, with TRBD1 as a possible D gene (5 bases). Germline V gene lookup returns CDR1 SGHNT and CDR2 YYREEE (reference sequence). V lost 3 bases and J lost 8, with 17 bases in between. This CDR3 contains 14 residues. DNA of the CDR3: TGTGCCAGCAGCTCCCCGGGGGGGTGGTGGGGCTACACCTTC. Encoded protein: CASSSPGGWWGYTF.

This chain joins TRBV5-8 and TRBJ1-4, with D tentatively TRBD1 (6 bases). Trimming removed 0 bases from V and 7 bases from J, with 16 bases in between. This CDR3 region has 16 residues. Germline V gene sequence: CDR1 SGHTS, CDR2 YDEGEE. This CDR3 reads CASSLGMTGNSEKLFF. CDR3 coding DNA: TGTGCCAGCAGCTTGGGCATGACAGGCAACTCTGAAAAACTGTTTTTT.

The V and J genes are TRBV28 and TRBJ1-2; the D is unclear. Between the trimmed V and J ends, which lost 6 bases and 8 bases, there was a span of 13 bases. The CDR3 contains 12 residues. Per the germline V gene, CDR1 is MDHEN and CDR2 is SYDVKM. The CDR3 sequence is CASRPDPGGYTF. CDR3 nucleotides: TGTGCCAGCAGACCCGACCCGGGAGGCTACACCTTC.

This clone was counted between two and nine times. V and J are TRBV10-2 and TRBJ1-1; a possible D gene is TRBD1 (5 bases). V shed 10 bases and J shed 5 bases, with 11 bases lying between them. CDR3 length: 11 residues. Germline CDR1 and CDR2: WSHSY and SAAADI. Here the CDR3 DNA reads TGCGCCACCGGGAGGGGTACTGAAGCTTTCTTT. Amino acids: CATGRGTEAFF.

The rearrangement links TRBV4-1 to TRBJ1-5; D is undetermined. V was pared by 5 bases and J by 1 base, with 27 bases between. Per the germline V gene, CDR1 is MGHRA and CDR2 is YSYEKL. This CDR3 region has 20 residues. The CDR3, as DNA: TGCGCCAGCAGCAACCGGAGCCTTAAAGGAGCCAAATTCAGCAATCAGCCCCAGCATTTT. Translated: CASSNRSLKGAKFSNQPQHF.

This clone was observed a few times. CDR3 DNA: TGTGCCAGCAGCTCTACTGGGGGCAAGAATCAGCCCCAGCATTTT. Amino acid sequence: CASSSTGGKNQPQHF. The chain couples TRBV7-3 to TRBJ1-5, with D perhaps matching TRBD1 (6 bases). The CDR3 has 15 residues. The germline V and J ends were trimmed by 4 bases and 4 bases, with 14 bases remaining between them. The germline V gene encodes CDR1 SGHTA and CDR2 FQGTGA.

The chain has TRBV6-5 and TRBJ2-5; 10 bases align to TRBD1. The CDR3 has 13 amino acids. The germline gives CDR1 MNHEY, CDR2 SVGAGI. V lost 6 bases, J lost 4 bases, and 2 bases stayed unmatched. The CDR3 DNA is TGTGCCAGCAGCAGGGACAGGGGAGAGACCCAGTACTTC. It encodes CASSRDRGETQYF.

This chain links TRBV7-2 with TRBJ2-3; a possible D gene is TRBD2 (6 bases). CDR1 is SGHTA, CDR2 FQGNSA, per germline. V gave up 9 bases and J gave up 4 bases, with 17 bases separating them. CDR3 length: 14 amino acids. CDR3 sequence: CASLDRRAADTQYF. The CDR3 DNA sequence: TGTGCCAGTCTCGATCGGAGGGCGGCAGATACGCAGTATTTT.

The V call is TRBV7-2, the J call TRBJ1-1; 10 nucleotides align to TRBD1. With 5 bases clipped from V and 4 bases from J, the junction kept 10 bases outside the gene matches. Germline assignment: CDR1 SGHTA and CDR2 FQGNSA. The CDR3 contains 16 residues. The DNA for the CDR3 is TGTGCCAGCAGCCAATTCGACAGGGGGCCGTTCACTGAAGCTTTCTTT. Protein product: CASSQFDRGPFTEAFF.

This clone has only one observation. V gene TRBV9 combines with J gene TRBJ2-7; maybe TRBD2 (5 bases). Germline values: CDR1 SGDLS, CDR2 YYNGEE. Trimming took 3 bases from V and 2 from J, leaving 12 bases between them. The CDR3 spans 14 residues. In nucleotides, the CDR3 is TGTGCCAGCAGCGCTAGCTCTAGTGCCTACGAGCAGTACTTC. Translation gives CASSASSSAYEQYF.

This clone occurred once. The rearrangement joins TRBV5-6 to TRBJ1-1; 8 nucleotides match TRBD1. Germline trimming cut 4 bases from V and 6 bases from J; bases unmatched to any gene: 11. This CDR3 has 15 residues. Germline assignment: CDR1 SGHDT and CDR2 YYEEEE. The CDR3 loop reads CASSRLTDRDAEAFF. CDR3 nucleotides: TGTGCCAGCAGCCGCCTCACGGACAGGGACGCTGAAGCTTTCTTT.

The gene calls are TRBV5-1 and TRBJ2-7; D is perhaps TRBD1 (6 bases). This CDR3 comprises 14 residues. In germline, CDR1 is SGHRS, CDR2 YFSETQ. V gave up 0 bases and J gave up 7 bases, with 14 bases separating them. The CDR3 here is CASSLAVGGGEQYF. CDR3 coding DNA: TGCGCCAGCAGCTTGGCGGTAGGGGGTGGGGAGCAGTACTTC.

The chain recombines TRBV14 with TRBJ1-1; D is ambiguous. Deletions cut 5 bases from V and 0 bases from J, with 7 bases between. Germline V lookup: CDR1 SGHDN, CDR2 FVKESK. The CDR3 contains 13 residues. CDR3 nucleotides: TGTGCCAGCAGCACAAAATTGAACACTGAAGCTTTCTTT. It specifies CASSTKLNTEAFF.

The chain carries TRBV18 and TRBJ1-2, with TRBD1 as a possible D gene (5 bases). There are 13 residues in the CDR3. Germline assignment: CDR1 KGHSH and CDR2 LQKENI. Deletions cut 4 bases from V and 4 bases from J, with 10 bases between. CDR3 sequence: CASSRGDGYGYTF. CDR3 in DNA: TGTGCCAGCTCACGGGGGGACGGCTATGGCTACACCTTC.

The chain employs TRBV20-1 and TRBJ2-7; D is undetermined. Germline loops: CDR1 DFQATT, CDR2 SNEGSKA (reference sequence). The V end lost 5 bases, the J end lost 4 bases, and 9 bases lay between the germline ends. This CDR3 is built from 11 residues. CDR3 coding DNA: TGCAGTGCTCCCTCCACATACGAGCAGTACTTC. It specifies CSAPSTYEQYF.

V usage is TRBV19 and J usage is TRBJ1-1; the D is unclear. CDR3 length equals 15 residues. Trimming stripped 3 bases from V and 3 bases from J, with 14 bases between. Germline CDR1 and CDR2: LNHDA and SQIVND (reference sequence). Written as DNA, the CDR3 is TGTGCCAGTAGTATGGTCTCGGGGTTCTACACTGAAGCTTTCTTT. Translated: CASSMVSGFYTEAFF. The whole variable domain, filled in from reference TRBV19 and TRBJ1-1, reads DGGITQSPKYLFRKEGQNVTLSCEQNLNHDAMYWYRQDPGQGLRLIYYSQIVNDFQKGDIAEGYSVSREKKESFPLTVTSAQKNPTAFYLCASSMVSGFYTEAFFGQGTRLTVV.

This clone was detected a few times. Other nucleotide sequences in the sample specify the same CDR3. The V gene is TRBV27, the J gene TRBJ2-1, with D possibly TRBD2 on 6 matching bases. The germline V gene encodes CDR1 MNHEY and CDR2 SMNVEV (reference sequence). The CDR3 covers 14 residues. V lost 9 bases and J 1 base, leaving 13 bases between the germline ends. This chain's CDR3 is CASSPGGSYNEQFF. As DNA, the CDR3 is TGTGCCAGTTCCCCCGGGGGTTCCTACAATGAGCAGTTCTTC.

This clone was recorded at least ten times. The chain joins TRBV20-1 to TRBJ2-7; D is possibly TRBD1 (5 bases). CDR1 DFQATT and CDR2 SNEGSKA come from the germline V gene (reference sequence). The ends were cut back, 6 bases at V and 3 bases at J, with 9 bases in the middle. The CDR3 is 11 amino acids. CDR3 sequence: CSAQTDYEQYF. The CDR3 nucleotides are TGCAGTGCCCAGACAGACTACGAGCAGTACTTC.

This chain's CDR3 is CSASGLESSPLHF. The DNA for the CDR3 is TGCAGTGCTAGTGGTTTGGAGAGCTCACCCCTCCACTTT. This rearrangement joins TRBV20-1 to TRBJ1-6; D is undetermined. Germline V lookup: CDR1 DFQATT, CDR2 SNEGSKA (reference sequence). The V end lost 3 bases, the J end lost 10 bases, and 13 bases lay between the germline ends. The CDR3 extends over 13 amino acids.

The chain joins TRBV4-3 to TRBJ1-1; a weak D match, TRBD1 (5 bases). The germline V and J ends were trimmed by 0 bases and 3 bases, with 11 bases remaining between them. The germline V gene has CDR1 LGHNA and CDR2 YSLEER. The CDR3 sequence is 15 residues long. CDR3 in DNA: TGCGCCAGCAGCCAAGAACCAGGGAGGGACACTGAAGCTTTCTTT. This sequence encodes CASSQEPGRDTEAFF.

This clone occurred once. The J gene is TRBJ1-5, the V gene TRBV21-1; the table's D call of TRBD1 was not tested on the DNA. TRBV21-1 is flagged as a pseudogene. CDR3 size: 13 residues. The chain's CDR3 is CAAWRTGDQPQHF. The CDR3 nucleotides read TGTGCCGCCTGGCGGACAGGGGATCAGCCCCAGCATTTT.

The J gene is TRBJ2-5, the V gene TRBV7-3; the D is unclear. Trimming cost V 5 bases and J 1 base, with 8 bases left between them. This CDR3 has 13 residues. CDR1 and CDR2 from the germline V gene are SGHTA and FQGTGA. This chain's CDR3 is CASSPHSQETQYF. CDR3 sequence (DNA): TGTGCCAGCAGCCCCCACTCCCAAGAGACCCAGTACTTC.